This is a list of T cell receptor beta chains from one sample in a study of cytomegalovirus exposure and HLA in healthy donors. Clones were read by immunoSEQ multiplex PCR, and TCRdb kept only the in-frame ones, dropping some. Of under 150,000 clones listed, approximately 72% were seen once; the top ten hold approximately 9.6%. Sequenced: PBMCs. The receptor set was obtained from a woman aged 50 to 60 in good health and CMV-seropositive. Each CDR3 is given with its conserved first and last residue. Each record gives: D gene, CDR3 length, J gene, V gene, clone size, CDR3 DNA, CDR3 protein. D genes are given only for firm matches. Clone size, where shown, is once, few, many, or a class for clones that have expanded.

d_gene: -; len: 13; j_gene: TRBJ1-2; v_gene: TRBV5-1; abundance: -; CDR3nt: TGCGCCAGCAGCTCCCAGGGGTGGGATGGCTACACCTTC; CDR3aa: CASSSQGWDGYTF
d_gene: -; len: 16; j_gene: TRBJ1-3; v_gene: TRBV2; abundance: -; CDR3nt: TGTGCCAGCAGTGTCCTGGGGGCGAGGGCTGGAAACACCATATATTTT; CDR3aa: CASSVLGARAGNTIYF
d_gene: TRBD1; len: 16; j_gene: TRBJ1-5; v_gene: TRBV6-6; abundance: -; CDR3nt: TGTGCCAGCAGTTACTCGAGACAGGGGGCTGCTCAGCCCCAGCATTTT; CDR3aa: CASSYSRQGAAQPQHF
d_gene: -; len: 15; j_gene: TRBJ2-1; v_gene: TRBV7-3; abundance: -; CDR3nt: TGTGCCAGCAGCGACCTCGGCGGTAGCGGCAATGAGCAGTTCTTC; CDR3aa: CASSDLGGSGNEQFF
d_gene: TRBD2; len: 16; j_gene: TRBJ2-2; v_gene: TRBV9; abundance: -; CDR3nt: TGTGCCAGCAGCGTACTCGGTCTAGCGGACACCGGGGAGCTGTTTTTT; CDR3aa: CASSVLGLADTGELFF
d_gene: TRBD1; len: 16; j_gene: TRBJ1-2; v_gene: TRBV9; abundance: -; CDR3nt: TGTGCCAGCAGCGCCAAGTCAGGGGGCGTTAGCTATGGCTACACCTTC; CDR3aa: CASSAKSGGVSYGYTF
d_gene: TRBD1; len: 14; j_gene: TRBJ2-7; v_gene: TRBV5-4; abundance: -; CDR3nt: TGTGCCAGCAGCTTGGTCGGGACAGGGTACGAGCAGTACTTC; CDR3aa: CASSLVGTGYEQYF
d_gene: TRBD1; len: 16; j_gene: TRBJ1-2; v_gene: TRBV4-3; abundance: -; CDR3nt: TGCGCCAGCAGCCAAGAACAGGGGGTCAAACCGGATGGCTACACCTTC; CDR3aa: CASSQEQGVKPDGYTF
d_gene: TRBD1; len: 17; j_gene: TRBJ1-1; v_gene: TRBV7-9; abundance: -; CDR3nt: TGTGCCAGCAGACGCCCCGGGACAGGGGTGAAGATCACTGAAGCTTTCTTT; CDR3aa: CASRRPGTGVKITEAFF
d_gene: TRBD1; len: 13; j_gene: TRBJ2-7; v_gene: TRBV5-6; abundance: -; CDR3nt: TGTGCCAGCAGCCGGACAGGCCCCTACGAGCAGTACTTC; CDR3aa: CASSRTGPYEQYF
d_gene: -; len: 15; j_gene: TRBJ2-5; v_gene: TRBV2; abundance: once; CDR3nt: TGTGCCAGCAGTGAACAGCATAGGGGGCAAGAGACCCAGTACTTC; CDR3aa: CASSEQHRGQETQYF